This TCR beta chain was identified in a study of cytomegalovirus exposure and HLA in healthy donors. This clone is a singleton in its sample. The CDR3 consists of 16 residues. The germline gives CDR1 SGHDT, CDR2 YYEEEE. V lost 6 bases, J lost 5 bases, and 24 bases lay in between. Generated by immunoSEQ multiplex PCR, the TCRdb table keeps only in-frame clones and is missing some. The sample has approximately 120,000 clones, 89% seen once. The receptor comes from a woman aged 18-35 years in good health and CMV-seronegative. The chain recombines TRBV5-6 with TRBJ2-7, with a weak D call TRBD2 (5 bases). Specimen: PBMCs. CDR3 DNA: TGTGCCAGCAACACGTTTGCAAACCAGAGGGCGGACGAGCAGTACTTC. This codes for CASNTFANQRADEQYF.